This T cell receptor (beta chain) was recorded in a study of cytotoxic CD8 clonotypes in ibrutinib-treated CLL. Across the whole study: In all, under twelve patients were relapsed/refractory, some 14 were treatment-naive and 17 to 18 were IGHV unmutated. General study findings and limits: Baseline levels of clonality went above those of age-matched healthy donors and moved with circulating CD8+ T-cell counts. Clonotypes that were public were uncommon, and they contracted or stayed stable on treatment.

In regard to this clone: Its cognate antigen is unknown.

TCRdb's copy holds only in-frame clones and misses some; the assay was immunoSEQ multiplex PCR. The repertoire includes roughly 40,000 clones, 55% to 80% of them detected once, and roughly 6.9% sits in the top ten. The CDR3 runs 16 residues. Germline trimming cut 5 bases from V and 6 bases from J; bases unmatched to any gene: 13. The germline gives CDR1 SGHTA, CDR2 FQGTGA. The TCR originated in a human donor with chronic lymphocytic leukemia. The chain combines TRBV7-3 with TRBJ2-1; 7 bases are shared with TRBD1. Here the sequenced sample was PBMCs, taken at disease progression, from a patient treated with ibrutinib. The CDR3 nucleotides are TGTGCCAGCAGCCTCATGGGGGACAGAGGTTCCAATGAGCAGTTCTTC. Its translation: CASSLMGDRGSNEQFF.